This TCR beta chain came from a study of shared clonotypes between healthy human individuals. About this clone: Its antigen is unknown.

Clones were sequenced by immunoSEQ multiplex PCR, and TCRdb holds only the in-frame ones, with some missing. Of over a million clones listed, approximately 78% are singletons. Adults of Caucasian background living in Nashville, Tennessee made up all donors. The V end was cut by 6 bases, the J end by 4 bases, with 9 bases between. Germline V gives CDR1 LGHNT, CDR2 FRNRAP. CDR3 length: 12 amino acids. Study-wide results and limits: Naive subsets generally exceeded memory subsets in estimated richness.

The chain couples TRBV12-5 to TRBJ1-1; D possibly corresponds to TRBD1 (5 bases). The TCR comes from a man between 18 and 29 years old in good health. Some clones in this sample may be carry-over from other donors' samples. Sequencing was done on a sample of memory CD4+ T cells from PBMCs. Subset in this sample: CD45RA-negative fraction. The CDR3 DNA reads as TGTGCTAGTGGGGGCGGGGGCACTGAAGCTTTCTTT. Its protein product is CASGGGGTEAFF.